What follows describes a single T cell receptor beta chain. Its antigen is as yet unknown. The data originate from a study of shared clonotypes between healthy human individuals. Study details: Ranging from 18 to 49 in age, donors were a couple of women and a few men. Per donor, three plates held CD4 naive cells, three held CD4 memory, two held CD8 naive and one held CD8 memory.

Data came from immunoSEQ multiplex PCR; TCRdb stores just in-frame clones and leaves some out. The table shows about 700,000 clones, with around 92% occurring only once. Naive CD8 isolation took CD45RO-negative cells positively selected for CCR7 and excluded terminally differentiated effector memory CD45RA+ cells. Study-level findings and limits: In contrast to clonotypes shared by all four donors, non-shared clonotypes had lower generation probabilities.

V dropped 3 bases and J dropped 2; count of bases not matched to a gene: 5. Per the germline V gene, CDR1 is MNHNS and CDR2 is SASEGT. This CDR3 contains 15 residues. Sequencing was carried out using naive CD8+ T cells sorted from blood. The chain couples TRBV6-1 to TRBJ2-3, with 7 bases fitting TRBD2. This TCR came from a man aged 25-45 years in good health. The CDR3 DNA reads TGTGCCAGCAGTGATGCGGGGGACTACACAGATACGCAGTATTTT. This codes for CASSDAGDYTDTQYF.